This TCR beta chain is drawn from a study of blood T cell repertoires in COVID-19. This clone has only one observation. The protocol was immunoSEQ multiplex PCR, while the TCRdb copy is restricted to in-frame clones and leaves out a portion. Counted here are 200,000 to 250,000 clones, around 84% occurring once; the ten biggest clones make up approximately 6.2%. The V gene's germline CDR1 is SGHVS and CDR2 FQNEAQ. V lost 4 bases and J 5 bases, leaving 17 bases between the germline ends. The CDR3 has 15 amino acids. What was sequenced was PBMCs or T cells enriched from blood (not recorded which). The receptor was isolated from a middle-aged woman who had recovered from COVID-19. The V call is TRBV7-8, the J call TRBJ2-5; possible D gene TRBD2, 7 bases. The CDR3 is CASSSTRGAGETQYF. The CDR3 DNA is TGTGCCAGCAGCTCAACCCGGGGGGCTGGGGAGACCCAGTACTTC.